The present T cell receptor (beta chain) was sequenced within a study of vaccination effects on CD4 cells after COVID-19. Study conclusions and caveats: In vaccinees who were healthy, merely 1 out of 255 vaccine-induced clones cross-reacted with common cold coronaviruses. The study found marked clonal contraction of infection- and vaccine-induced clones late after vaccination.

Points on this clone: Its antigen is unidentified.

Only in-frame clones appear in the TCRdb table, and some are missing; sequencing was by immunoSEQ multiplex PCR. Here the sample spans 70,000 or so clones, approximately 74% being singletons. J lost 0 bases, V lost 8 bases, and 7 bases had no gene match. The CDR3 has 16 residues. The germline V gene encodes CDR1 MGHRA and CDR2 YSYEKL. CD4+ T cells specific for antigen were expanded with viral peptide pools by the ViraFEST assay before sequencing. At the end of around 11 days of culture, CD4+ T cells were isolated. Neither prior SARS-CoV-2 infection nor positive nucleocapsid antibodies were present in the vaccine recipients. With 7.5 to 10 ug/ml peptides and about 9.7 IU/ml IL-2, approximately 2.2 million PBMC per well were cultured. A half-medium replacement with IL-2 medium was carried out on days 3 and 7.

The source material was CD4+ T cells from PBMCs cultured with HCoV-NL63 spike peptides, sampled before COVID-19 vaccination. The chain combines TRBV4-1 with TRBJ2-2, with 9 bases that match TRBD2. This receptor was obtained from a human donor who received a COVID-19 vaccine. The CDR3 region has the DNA TGCGCCAGCCAGCGGGGGGCCCAACCGAACACCGGGGAGCTGTTTTTT. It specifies CASQRGAQPNTGELFF.